The T cell receptor (beta chain) described here comes from a study of T cell repertoires in cytomegalovirus infection. This CDR3 is 14 amino acids long. Trimming took 5 bases from V and 4 from J, leaving 14 bases between them. Germline-derived CDR1 and CDR2 are SGHVS and FQNEAQ. TCRdb independently ran MiXCR on the reads; one entry per CDR3 protein. The sample includes 800,000 to 950,000 distinct CDR3 sequences, approximately 32% of them seen just once. This clonotype was observed many times. Its antigen remains unknown. The chain employs TRBV7-8 and TRBJ1-2; D ambiguous. The clonotype comes from a human donor in good health (CMV status not recorded). Some clones in this sample may be carry-over from other donors' samples. This specimen was cultured CD8+ T cells from PBMCs, taken from culture after CMV antigen stimulation. The CDR3 DNA follows: TGTGCCAGCAGCCCCCTAGGGTCGCGCTATGGCTACACCTTC. It encodes CASSPLGSRYGYTF.